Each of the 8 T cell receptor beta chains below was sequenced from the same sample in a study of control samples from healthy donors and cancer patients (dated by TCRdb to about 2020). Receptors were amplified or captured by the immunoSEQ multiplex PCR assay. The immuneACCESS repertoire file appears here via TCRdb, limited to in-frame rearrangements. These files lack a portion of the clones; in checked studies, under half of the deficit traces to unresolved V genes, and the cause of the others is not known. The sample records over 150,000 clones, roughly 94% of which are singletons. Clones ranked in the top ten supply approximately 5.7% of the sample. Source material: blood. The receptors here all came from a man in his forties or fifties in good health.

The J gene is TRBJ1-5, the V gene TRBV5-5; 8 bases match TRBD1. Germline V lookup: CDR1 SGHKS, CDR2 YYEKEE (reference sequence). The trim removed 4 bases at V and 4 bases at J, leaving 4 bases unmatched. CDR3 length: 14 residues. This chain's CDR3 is CASSRGQGNQPQHF. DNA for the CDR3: TGTGCCAGCAGCCGCGGACAGGGAAATCAGCCCCAGCATTTT.

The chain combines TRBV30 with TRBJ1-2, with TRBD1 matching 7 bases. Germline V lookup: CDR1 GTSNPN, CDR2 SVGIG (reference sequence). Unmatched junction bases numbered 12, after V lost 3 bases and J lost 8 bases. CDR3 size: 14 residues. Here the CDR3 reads CAWRGLEGARGYTF. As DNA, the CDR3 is TGTGCCTGGAGGGGTCTGGAGGGGGCTCGGGGCTACACCTTC.

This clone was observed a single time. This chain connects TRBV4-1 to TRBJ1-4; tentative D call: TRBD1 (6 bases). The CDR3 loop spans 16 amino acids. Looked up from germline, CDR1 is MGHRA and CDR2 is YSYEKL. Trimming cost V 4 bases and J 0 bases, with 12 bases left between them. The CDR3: CASSPDSAATNEKLFF. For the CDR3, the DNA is TGCGCCAGCAGCCCGGACAGCGCTGCAACTAATGAAAAACTGTTTTTT.

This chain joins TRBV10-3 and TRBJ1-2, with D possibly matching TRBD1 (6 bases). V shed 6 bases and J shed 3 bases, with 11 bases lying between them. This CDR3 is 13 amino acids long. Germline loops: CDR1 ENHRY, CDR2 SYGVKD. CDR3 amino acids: CAISRGADYGYTF. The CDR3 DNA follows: TGTGCCATCAGCAGGGGTGCGGACTATGGCTACACCTTC.

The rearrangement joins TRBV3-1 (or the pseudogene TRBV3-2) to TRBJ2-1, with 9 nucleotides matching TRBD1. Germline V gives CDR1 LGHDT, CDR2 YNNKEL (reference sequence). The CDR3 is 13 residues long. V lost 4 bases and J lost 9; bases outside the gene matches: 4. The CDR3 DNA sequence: TGTGCCAGCAGCCTGGGACAGGGTGTTGAGCAGTTCTTC. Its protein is CASSLGQGVEQFF.

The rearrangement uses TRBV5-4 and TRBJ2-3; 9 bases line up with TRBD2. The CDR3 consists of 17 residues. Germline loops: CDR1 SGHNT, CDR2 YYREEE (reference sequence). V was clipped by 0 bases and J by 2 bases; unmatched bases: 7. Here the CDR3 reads CASSLDPSGRLTDTQYF. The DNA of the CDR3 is TGTGCCAGCAGCTTGGATCCCAGCGGGAGGCTCACAGATACGCAGTATTTT.

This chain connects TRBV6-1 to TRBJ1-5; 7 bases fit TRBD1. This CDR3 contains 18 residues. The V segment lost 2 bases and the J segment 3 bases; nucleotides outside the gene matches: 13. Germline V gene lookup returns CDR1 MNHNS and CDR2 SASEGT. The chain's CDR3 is CASSEKSGGVWVNQPQHF. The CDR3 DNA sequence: TGTGCCAGCAGTGAAAAGTCAGGGGGGGTCTGGGTCAATCAGCCCCAGCATTTT.

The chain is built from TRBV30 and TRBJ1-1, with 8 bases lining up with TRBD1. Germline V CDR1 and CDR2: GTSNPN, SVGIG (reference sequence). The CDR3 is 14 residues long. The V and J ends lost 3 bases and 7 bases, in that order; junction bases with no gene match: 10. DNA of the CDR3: TGTGCCTGGAGGCTGGACAGGGCATTATTTGAAGCTTTCTTT. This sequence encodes CAWRLDRALFEAFF.